This T cell receptor beta chain derives from a study of vaccination effects on CD4 cells after COVID-19 (dated by TCRdb to between 2021 and 2024). About the investigation overall: Across the study, the median time from the second dose to post-vaccine sampling was 72 days (range 14 to 241). SARS-CoV-2 spike-specific CD4+ TCR repertoires were compared before and after mRNA vaccination in COVID-19 convalescent patients and in infection-naive vaccine recipients. The full study included around ten COVID-19 convalescent patients and a few SARS-CoV-2-naive healthy vaccine recipients. In the study, cultures from other donors were sequenced using the Oncomine TCR Beta short-read assay on an Illumina iSeq 100.

The method behind the library was the immunoSEQ multiplex PCR assay. DNA from the CD4+ T cells that had been cultured and isolated underwent TCR beta CDR3 sequencing. The authors' analysis ran thus. Non-productive TCR sequences were removed and reads were trimmed to the CDR3 region, keeping CDR3s of at least 7 amino acids. The MANAFEST web app was used to pick out antigen-specific clonotypes by comparing their expansion in peptide wells with that in reference cultures. Positive clones required FDR<0.05 expansion versus reference and all other wells, odds ratio above 5, and frequency above 0.1% in two replicate wells. A clonotype was called cross-reactive if it was significantly expanded both in SARS-CoV-2 spike wells and in at least one common cold coronavirus spike condition. CDR3 similarity was assessed by Levenshtein distance using the stringdist R package, and unrooted trees were constructed with ape in R 3.6.1. Sourced from immuneACCESS, this table was stored by TCRdb with only in-frame sequences that have V and J called. A share of the clones is absent; for the studies checked, an unresolved V gene accounts for under half, and the remainder has no known explanation. The V and J calls and the clone size are those of that table, but D and trimming were determined from the DNA. A total of under 30,000 clones appear in this sample, roughly 71% of them only once. Jointly, the top ten make up about a sixth of the sample.

To identify antigen-specific CD4+ T cell clonotypes by their expansion, the ViraFEST assay first stimulated PBMC with viral peptide pools and then applied TCR sequencing. After about 10 days of culture, CD4+ T cells were isolated with the EasySep CD4+ T cell isolation kit. Participants received two doses of either the BNT162b2 or the mRNA-1273 mRNA SARS-CoV-2 vaccine. The absence of prior SARS-CoV-2 infection in healthy vaccine recipients was confirmed by negative nucleocapsid antibodies before and after vaccination. Approximately 2 million PBMC per well were cultured with approximately 10 ug/ml peptides in IMDM containing approximately 4.5% human AB serum, about 9.6 IU/ml IL-2 and gentamicin. On days 3 and 7, half of the culture medium was replaced with fresh IL-2-containing medium. Unless otherwise noted, each peptide stimulation condition was cultured in triplicate wells. Using Ficoll-Paque Plus gradient centrifugation, PBMC were separated from whole blood and then either used fresh or cryopreserved at -140C. The overlapping peptide pools covered the spike proteins of SARS-CoV-2 and of the common cold coronaviruses HCoV-NL63, HCoV-OC43 and HCoV-229E. The QIAamp micro DNA kit was used to extract genomic DNA from the cultured CD4+ T cells.

In regard to this clone: The clone's antigen remains unknown. The sample holds no much larger clone one base away, and base qualities are not on file.

V is cut by 3 bases and J by 0 bases, and the space between the germline ends is 11 bases. Taken from cysteine to phenylalanine, the CDR3 has 16 residues. Only the CDR3 part of the read is kept: 48 bases, read in frame from the first base. From the germline V gene (reference sequence), CDR1 is LNHDA and CDR2 is SQIVND. What the research found in general, with its limitations: Limitations of the study were the small number of convalescent patients and the absence of early post-infection timepoints. In healthy vaccine recipients, vaccine-induced clones were almost all SARS-CoV-2 mono-reactive, with only 1 of 255 cross-reactive with common cold coronaviruses. At late post-vaccination timepoints, both infection-induced and vaccine-induced clones showed marked clonal contraction, consistent with waning T cell responses.

The material was CD4+ T cells from PBMCs cultured with HCoV-OC43 spike peptides, obtained after COVID-19 vaccination. Sample cell subset or site, as interpreted from the label and publication: HCoV-OC43 spike overlapping peptide pool stimulation. The chain joins TRBV19 to TRBJ2-2; tentative D gene TRBD2, with 6 bases matching. This TCR was sampled from a human donor who received a COVID-19 vaccine. The CDR3 corresponds to CASSIVGGTNTGELFF. The DNA sequence is given as TGTGCCAGTAGTATTGTTGGCGGGACGAACACCGGGGAGCTGTTTTTT.